This passage covers 16 T cell receptor beta chains from one sample sequenced in a study of molecular identifiers for immune sequencing clone quantification. TCRdb re-derived calls from the PCR reads in MiXCR, one entry per CDR3 protein. The repertoire holds 88,000 or so distinct CDR3 sequences, 21% seen once, with 1.1% in the top ten. The source material was naive CD8+ T cells from blood, with Jurkat cell RNA spiked in. As to subset: FACS-sorted CD8+CD4-CCR7+CD45RA+ naive T cells. These receptors were obtained from a human donor in good health. Some libraries in this study had Jurkat cell RNA spiked in.

On this clonotype itself: A junction end diverges from the germline sequence, so it may reflect a read error. This sequence joins TRBV5-5 and TRBJ1-4, with D hard to call. The CDR3 consists of 17 residues. Germline values: CDR1 SGHKS, CDR2 YYEKEE (reference sequence). The CDR3, as DNA: TGTGCCAGCAGCTTTTGGGTCAGGATTGAACCTAATGAAAAACTGGTTTTT. It is translated as CASSFWVRIEPNEKLVF.

This clonotype was counted at least ten times. The chain combines TRBV6-1 with TRBJ1-2; D is uncertain. Germline V gene data show CDR1 as MNHNS and CDR2 as SASEGT. There are 14 residues in the CDR3. Trimming removed 4 bases at V and 2 bases at J, with 11 bases between. The DNA of the CDR3 is TGTGCCAGCAGTGTGTTCGGCAGAAACTATGGCTACACCTTC. Its protein is CASSVFGRNYGYTF.

This clonotype was seen at least ten times. V gene TRBV29-1 combines with J gene TRBJ2-3; TRBD2 agrees at 8 bases. Trimming cost V 2 bases and J 2 bases; bases outside gene matches: 9. The CDR3 has 16 residues. Germline CDR1 SQVTM, CDR2 ANQGSEA. The CDR3 sequence is CSVEPEAGDDTDTQYF. The CDR3 DNA reads TGCAGCGTTGAACCCGAAGCGGGAGATGACACAGATACGCAGTATTTT.

Regarding this clonotype: This may arise from a read error, as a much more abundant clone is one base away. The V gene is TRBV19, the J gene TRBJ1-1; no clear D. In germline, CDR1 is LNHDA, CDR2 SQIVND (reference sequence). The CDR3 runs to 14 residues. The CDR3 sequence: CASSFRTLNAEAFF. The CDR3 coding sequence is TGTGCCAGTAGTTTCAGGACTCTGAACGCTGAAGCTTTCTTT. The full variable domain, in which reference TRBV19 and TRBJ1-1 provide the parts outside the CDR3, is DGGITQSPKYLFRKEGQNVTLSCEQNLNHDAMYWYRQDPGQGLRLIYYSQIVNDFQKGDIAEGYSVSREKKESFPLTVTSAQKNPTAFYLCASSFRTLNAEAFFGQGTRLTVV.

In this sample, this clonotype turned up a few times. One junction end disagrees with the germline gene, perhaps due to a read error. The chain has TRBV6-5 and TRBJ2-3, with D possibly being TRBD1 (5 bases). CDR1 and CDR2 from the germline V gene are MNHEY and SVGAGI. This CDR3 is built from 13 residues. CDR3 coding DNA: TGTGCCGGCAGTTACAGGTCGACAGATACGCAGTATTTT. Translated, it gives CAGSYRSTDTQYF.

The chain is built from TRBV2 and TRBJ2-7, with no clear D. Germline V gives CDR1 SNHLY, CDR2 FYNNEI. CDR3 length: 13 amino acids. V was cut by 5 bases and J by 3 bases, with 11 bases left in between. The CDR3 DNA sequence: TGTGCCAGCAGTTCGAGACACCGCTACGAGCAGTACTTC. Translated, it gives CASSSRHRYEQYF.

CDR3 sequence (DNA): TGTGCCAGCAGTCCGGGACAGTTAAGCTCCTACGAGCAGTACTTC. Translating it yields CASSPGQLSSYEQYF. V usage is TRBV12-3 or TRBV12-4 and J usage is TRBJ2-7; 7 nucleotides line up with TRBD1. With 5 bases clipped from V and 0 bases from J, the junction kept 7 bases outside the gene matches. The CDR3 spans 15 residues.

This clonotype occurred many times. The J gene is TRBJ2-1, the V gene TRBV5-6, with unresolved D. The germline V gene encodes CDR1 SGHDT and CDR2 YYEEEE. This CDR3 contains 15 residues. V shed 1 base and J shed 4 bases, with 12 bases lying between them. As DNA, the CDR3 is TGTGCCAGCAGCTTGAGGGCCCGCCTATACAATGAGCAGTTCTTC. Protein sequence: CASSLRARLYNEQFF.

This clonotype was counted only a few times. The J gene is TRBJ1-1, the V gene TRBV5-4; D remains unclear. The germline V gene has CDR1 SGHNT and CDR2 YYREEE (reference sequence). This CDR3 is built from 13 residues. V gave up 5 bases and J gave up 4 bases, with 12 bases separating them. The CDR3 reads CASRWGLATEAFF. In DNA form, the CDR3 reads TGTGCCAGCAGATGGGGATTGGCCACTGAAGCTTTCTTT.

This clonotype was detected ten times or more. The junction and the germline gene differ at one end; a read error may be behind it. The chain links TRBV7-9 to TRBJ2-5; D gene uncertain. CDR3 length: 13 residues. In germline, CDR1 is SEHNR, CDR2 FQNEAQ (reference sequence). DNA of the CDR3: TGCGCCAGCAGCTTGGGCCTTCAAGAGACCCAGTACTTC. This translates into CASSLGLQETQYF.

Many counts were recorded for this clonotype. The chain recombines TRBV28 with TRBJ2-5; tentative D call: TRBD1 (5 bases). Germline CDR1 reads MDHEN; CDR2 reads SYDVKM. Trimming removed 2 bases from V and 5 bases from J, with 12 bases in between. The CDR3 is 14 amino acids. The CDR3 DNA reads as TGTGCCAGCAGTTTAATTCAGGGTGGGGAGACCCAGTACTTC. As protein: CASSLIQGGETQYF.

The rearrangement joins TRBV28 to TRBJ1-5, with D maybe TRBD1 (5 bases). V lost 6 bases to trimming and J lost 0 bases, with 12 bases between them. This CDR3 is built from 15 residues. Germline CDR1 reads MDHEN; CDR2 reads SYDVKM. The CDR3: CASRIGQSSNQPQHF. The DNA for the CDR3 is TGTGCCAGCAGGATCGGACAAAGTAGCAATCAGCCCCAGCATTTT.

In its sample, this clonotype was seen once. V and J are TRBV6-2 or TRBV6-3 and TRBJ2-1; the match to TRBD2 covers 11 bases. Germline lookup yields CDR1 MNHEY and CDR2 SVGEGT. The CDR3 covers 17 residues. Trimming removed 1 base from V and 0 bases from J; junction bases left unmatched: 2. CDR3: CASSYLTSGDSYNEQFF. The CDR3 coding sequence is TGTGCCAGCAGTTACTTGACTAGCGGGGACTCCTACAATGAGCAGTTCTTC.

The V call is TRBV12-3 or TRBV12-4, the J call TRBJ1-1; unclear D gene. Trimming removed 3 bases from V and 0 bases from J, with 11 bases in between. This CDR3 contains 15 residues. This CDR3 is CASSLTWVMNTEAFF. In nucleotides, the CDR3 is TGTGCCAGCAGTTTGACCTGGGTTATGAACACTGAAGCTTTCTTT.

This clonotype was seen only a few times. Its ends do not fully match the called genes, so a read error is possible. The chain couples TRBV6-5 to TRBJ2-1; 11 nucleotides line up with TRBD2. The CDR3 spans 16 residues. Germline CDR1 reads MNHEY; CDR2 reads SVGAGI. DNA for the CDR3: TGTGCCAGCAGCCGCCTAGCGGGAGGTTCCTACAATGAGCTGTTCTTC. This gives the protein CASSRLAGGSYNELFF.

The sample holds many counts of this clonotype. V usage is TRBV5-1 and J usage is TRBJ2-1, with 13 bases fitting TRBD2. Trimming at V came to 1 base and at J to 1 base, leaving 5 bases not matched to a gene. Germline CDR1 reads SGHRS; CDR2 reads YFSETQ. The CDR3 runs to 18 residues. Written as DNA, the CDR3 is TGCGCCAGCAGCTTGACTAGCGGGAGGGCCTTGTCCTACAATGAGCAGTTCTTC. Amino acid sequence: CASSLTSGRALSYNEQFF.